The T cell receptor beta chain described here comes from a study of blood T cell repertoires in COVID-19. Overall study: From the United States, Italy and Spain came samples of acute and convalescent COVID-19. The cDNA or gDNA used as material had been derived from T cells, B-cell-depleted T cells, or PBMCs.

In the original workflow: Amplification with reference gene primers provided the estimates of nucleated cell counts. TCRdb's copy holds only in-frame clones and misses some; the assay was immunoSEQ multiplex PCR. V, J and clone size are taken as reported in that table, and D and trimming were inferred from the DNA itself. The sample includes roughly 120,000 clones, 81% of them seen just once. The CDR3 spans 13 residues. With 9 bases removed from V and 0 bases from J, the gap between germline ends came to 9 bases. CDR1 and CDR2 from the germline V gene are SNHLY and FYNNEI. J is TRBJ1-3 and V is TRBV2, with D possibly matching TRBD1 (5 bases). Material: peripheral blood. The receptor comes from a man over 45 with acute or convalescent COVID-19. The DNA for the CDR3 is TGTGCCAGTACGACAGCCTCTGGAAACACCATATATTTT. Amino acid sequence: CASTTASGNTIYF.